Listed below are T cell receptor beta chains from one sample, sequenced in a study of response to subunit inactivated influenza vaccine. TCRdb reanalysed the RT-PCR reads using MiXCR and keeps one entry per CDR3 protein. The sample lists some 500,000 distinct CDR3 sequences; 16% were seen once. The sample in question was CD4+ T cells sorted from PBMCs, obtained approximately 25 months after vaccination. The receptors here all came from a man aged 45-69 years who received an inactivated influenza vaccine. CDR3s include the opening cysteine and the closing phenylalanine or tryptophan. Clone size is shown for a subset of rows, as once, few, many or a class of expanded clone.

TRBV24-1 few CATSGQRGNTGELFF
TRBV12-3/TRBV12-4 . CASTPGQPMRYTF
TRBV15 . CATSRGTKETDTQYF
TRBV5-1 . CASSGGTSGADTQYF
TRBV6-2/TRBV6-3 . CASSWDLRGTQYF
TRBV20-1 many CSARVGGGVTEAFF
TRBV6-5 many CASSYSGGQETQYF
TRBV28 few CASRDRGLDEKLFF
TRBV6-1 . CASSPLRGNHEQFF
TRBV28 few CASIPGQGGSGELFF
TRBV28 . CASSRLVWAGANVLTF
TRBV6-1 . CASTPRAGGAYEQYF
TRBV7-2 . CASSFGGTQETQYF
TRBV7-9 . CASSSRLAGGNEQFF
TRBV5-1 few CASSLVPGAVYEQYF
TRBV3-1 . CASSQVRDTEAFF
TRBV20-1 . CSARVRLGYEQYF
TRBV20-1 . CSARDPSGGVDTQYF
TRBV20-1 . CSARDRTLVGRSQHF
TRBV28 many CASSSPVFGETQYF
TRBV3-1 few CASSQGATGKMTGELFF
TRBV5-1 many CASSGGTGGLNTEAFF
TRBV12-3/TRBV12-4 . CASSPRVGSRPNEQFF
TRBV5-1 . CASSGATGGDEKLFF
TRBV12-3/TRBV12-4 . CASTTGRGNTGELFF
TRBV2 many CASRDQGATEAFF
TRBV15 few CATSRGRASGSDTQYF
TRBV25-1 few CASRVGGNLNEQFF